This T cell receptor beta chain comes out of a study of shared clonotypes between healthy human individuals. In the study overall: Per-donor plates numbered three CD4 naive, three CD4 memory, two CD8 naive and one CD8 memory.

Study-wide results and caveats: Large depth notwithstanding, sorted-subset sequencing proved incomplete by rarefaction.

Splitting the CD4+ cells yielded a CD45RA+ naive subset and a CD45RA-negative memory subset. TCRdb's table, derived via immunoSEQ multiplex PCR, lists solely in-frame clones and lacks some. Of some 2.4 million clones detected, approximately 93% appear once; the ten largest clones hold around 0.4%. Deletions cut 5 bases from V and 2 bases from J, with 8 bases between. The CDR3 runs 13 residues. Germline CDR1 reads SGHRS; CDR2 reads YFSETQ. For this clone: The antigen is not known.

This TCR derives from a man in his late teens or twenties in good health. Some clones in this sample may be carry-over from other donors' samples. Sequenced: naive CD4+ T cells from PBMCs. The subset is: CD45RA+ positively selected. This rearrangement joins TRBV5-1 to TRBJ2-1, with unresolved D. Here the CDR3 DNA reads TGCGCCAGCAGGTCCGCTCCCTACAATGAGCAGTTCTTC. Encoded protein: CASRSAPYNEQFF.